This TCR beta chain was captured by sequencing in a study of CD8+CD57+ T cells in acquired aplastic anemia. General study findings and limits: About 29 sequences, all CD8+ CDR3, were shared between patients and controls.

The study profiled TCR beta VDJ and CDR3 using genomic DNA as template. TCRdb reprocessed the reads with MiXCR, giving one entry per CDR3 protein. The top ten clones hold about 50% of a sample with around 170,000 distinct CDR3 sequences, 50% to 75% of them seen once. The CDR3 spans 16 residues. Germline values: CDR1 SGHDT, CDR2 YYEEEE. V lost 0 bases and J lost 4, with 15 bases in between. This clonotype was recorded many times. What it recognizes is unknown. The V gene is TRBV5-6, the J gene TRBJ2-3, with D perhaps matching TRBD1 or TRBD2 (5 bases each). Sequences were obtained from sorted CD4+, CD8+, or CD8+CD57+ T cells (not recorded which) from PBMCs. This TCR derives from a human donor in good health. The CDR3 protein is CASSLVAGEGPDTQYF. CDR3 DNA: TGTGCCAGCAGCTTGGTCGCGGGCGAGGGGCCAGATACGCAGTATTTT.